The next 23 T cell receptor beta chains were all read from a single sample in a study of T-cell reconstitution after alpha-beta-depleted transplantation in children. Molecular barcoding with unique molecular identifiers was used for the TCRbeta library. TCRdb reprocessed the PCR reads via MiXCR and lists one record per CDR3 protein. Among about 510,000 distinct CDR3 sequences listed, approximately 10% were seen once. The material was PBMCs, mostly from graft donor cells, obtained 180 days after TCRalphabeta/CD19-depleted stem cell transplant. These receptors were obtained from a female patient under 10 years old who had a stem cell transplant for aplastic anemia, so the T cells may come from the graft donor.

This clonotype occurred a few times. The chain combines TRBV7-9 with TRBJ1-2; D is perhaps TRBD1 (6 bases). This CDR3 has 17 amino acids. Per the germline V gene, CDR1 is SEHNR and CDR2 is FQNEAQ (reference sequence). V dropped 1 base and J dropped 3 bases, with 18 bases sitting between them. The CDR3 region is CASSLDPTGRDYYGYTF. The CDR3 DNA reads TGTGCCAGCAGCTTAGATCCTACAGGGAGGGACTACTATGGCTACACCTTC.

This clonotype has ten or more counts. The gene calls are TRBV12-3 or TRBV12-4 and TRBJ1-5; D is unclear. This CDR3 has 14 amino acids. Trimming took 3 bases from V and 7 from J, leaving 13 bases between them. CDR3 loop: CASSFTGSNQPQHF. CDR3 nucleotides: TGTGCCAGCAGTTTCACGGGGTCAAACCAGCCCCAGCATTTT.

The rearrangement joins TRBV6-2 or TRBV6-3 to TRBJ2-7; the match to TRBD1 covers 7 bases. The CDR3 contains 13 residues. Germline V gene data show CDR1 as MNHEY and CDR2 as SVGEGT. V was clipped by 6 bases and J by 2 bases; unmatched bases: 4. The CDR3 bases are TGTGCCAGCAGCAACAGGGGCCCCTACGAGCAGTACTTC. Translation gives CASSNRGPYEQYF.

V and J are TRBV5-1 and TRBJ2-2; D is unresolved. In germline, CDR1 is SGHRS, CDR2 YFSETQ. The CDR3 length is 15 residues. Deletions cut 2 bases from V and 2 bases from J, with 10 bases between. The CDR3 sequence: CASSLPGGNTGELFF. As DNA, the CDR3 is TGCGCCAGCAGCTTACCCGGCGGTAACACCGGGGAGCTGTTTTTT.

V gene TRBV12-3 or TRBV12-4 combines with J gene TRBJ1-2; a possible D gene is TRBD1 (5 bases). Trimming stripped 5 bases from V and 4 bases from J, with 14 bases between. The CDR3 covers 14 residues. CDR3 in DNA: TGTGCCAGCAGTCGCGACGGGACCTTCTATGGCTACACCTTC. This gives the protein CASSRDGTFYGYTF.

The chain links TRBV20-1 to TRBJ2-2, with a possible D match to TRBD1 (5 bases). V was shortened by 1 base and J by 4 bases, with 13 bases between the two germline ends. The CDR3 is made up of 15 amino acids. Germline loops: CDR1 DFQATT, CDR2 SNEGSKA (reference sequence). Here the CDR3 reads CSARAGFQGTGELFF. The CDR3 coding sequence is TGCAGTGCTAGAGCTGGTTTTCAGGGCACCGGGGAGCTGTTTTTT.

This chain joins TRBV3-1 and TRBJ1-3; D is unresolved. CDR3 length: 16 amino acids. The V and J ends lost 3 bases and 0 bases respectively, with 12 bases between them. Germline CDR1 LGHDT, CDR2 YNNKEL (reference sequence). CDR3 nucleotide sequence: TGTGCCAGCAGCCACCGACAAGTCAACTCTGGAAACACCATATATTTT. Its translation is CASSHRQVNSGNTIYF.

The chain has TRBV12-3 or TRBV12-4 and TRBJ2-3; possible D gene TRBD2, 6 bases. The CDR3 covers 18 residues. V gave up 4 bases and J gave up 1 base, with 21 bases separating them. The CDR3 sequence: CASSSGGLRSIGTDTQYF. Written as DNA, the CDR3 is TGTGCCAGCAGTTCAGGAGGGCTCCGCAGTATAGGCACAGATACGCAGTATTTT.

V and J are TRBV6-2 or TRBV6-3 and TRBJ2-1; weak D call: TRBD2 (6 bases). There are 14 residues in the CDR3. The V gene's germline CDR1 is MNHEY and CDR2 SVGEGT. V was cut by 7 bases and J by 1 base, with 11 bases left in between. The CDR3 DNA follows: TGTGCCAGCACAACCGGGAGTTCCTACAATGAGCAGTTCTTC. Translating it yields CASTTGSSYNEQFF.

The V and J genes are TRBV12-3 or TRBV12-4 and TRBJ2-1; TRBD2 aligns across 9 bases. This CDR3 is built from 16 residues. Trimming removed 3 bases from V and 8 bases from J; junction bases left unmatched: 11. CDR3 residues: CASSLVSGRPMYEQFF. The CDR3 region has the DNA TGTGCCAGCAGTTTGGTGAGCGGGAGGCCTATGTATGAGCAGTTCTTC.

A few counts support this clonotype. As DNA, the CDR3 is TGTGCCAGCAGGAAACGTTACAGGATTAGCTACGAGCAGTACTTC. Amino acids: CASRKRYRISYEQYF. The rearrangement joins TRBV6-1 to TRBJ2-7, with D perhaps TRBD1 (5 bases). Trimming cost V 6 bases and J 3 bases, with 18 bases left between them. CDR3 length equals 15 residues. Looked up from germline, CDR1 is MNHNS and CDR2 is SASEGT.

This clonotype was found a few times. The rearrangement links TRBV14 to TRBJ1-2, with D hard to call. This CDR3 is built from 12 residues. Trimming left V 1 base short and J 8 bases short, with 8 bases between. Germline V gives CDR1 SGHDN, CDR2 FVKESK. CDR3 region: CASSQGVRGYTF. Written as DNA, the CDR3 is TGTGCCAGCAGCCAAGGGGTAAGAGGCTACACCTTC.

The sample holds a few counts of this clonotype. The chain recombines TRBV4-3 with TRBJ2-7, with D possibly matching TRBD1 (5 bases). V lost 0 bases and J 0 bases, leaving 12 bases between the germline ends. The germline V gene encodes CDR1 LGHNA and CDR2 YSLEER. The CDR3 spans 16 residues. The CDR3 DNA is TGCGCCAGCAGCCAAGACAGGGCCGCGAGCTCCTACGAGCAGTACTTC. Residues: CASSQDRAASSYEQYF.

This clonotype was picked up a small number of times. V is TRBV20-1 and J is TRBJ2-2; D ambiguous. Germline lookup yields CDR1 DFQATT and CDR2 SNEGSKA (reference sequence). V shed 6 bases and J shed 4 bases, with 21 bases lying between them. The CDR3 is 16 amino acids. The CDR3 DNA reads TGCAGTGCCCCCAAACGGAGAGCGCGCCCCACCGGGGAGCTGTTTTTT. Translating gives CSAPKRRARPTGELFF.

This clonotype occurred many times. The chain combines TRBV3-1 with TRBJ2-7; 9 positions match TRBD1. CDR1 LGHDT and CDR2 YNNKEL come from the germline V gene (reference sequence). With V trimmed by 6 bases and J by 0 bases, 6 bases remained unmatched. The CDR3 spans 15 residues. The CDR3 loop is CASSLRDRASYEQYV. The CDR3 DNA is TGTGCCAGCAGTCTCCGGGACAGGGCCTCCTACGAGCAGTACGTC.

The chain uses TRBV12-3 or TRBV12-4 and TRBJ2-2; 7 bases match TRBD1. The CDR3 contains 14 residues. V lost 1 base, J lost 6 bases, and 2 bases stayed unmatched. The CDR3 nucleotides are TGTGCCAGCAGTTTAGGTGACAGGGCCGGGGAGCTGTTTTTT. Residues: CASSLGDRAGELFF.

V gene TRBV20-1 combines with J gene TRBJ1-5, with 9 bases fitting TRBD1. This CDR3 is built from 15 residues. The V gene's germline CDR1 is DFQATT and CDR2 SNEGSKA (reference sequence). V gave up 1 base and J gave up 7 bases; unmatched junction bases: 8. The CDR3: CSARAGTGRVQPQHF. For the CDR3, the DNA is TGCAGTGCTAGAGCCGGGACAGGGAGGGTACAGCCCCAGCATTTT.

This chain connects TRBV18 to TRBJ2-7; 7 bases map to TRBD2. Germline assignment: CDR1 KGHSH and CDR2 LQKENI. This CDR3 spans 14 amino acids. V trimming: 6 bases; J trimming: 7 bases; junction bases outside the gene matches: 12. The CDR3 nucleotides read TGTGCCAGCTCCCCCGGGACGGGAGGAGAAGAGCAGTACGTC. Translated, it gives CASSPGTGGEEQYV.

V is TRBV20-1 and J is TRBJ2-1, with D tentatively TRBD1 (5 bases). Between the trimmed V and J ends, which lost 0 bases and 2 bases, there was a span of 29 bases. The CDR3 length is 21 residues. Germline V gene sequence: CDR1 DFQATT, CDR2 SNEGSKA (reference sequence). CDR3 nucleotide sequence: TGCAGTGCTAGAGATTGGGGTCAGTTTTCTGGCGGAACAGGCCCCTACAATGAGCAGTTCTTC. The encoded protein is CSARDWGQFSGGTGPYNEQFF.

CDR3: CASSLNGRRDTQYF. CDR3 DNA sequence: TGTGCCAGCAGTTTGAACGGGAGGAGAGATACGCAGTATTTT. The J gene is TRBJ2-3, the V gene TRBV12-3 or TRBV12-4; 7 nucleotides match TRBD2. Germline trimming cut 3 bases from V and 5 bases from J; bases unmatched to any gene: 5. This CDR3 has 14 residues.

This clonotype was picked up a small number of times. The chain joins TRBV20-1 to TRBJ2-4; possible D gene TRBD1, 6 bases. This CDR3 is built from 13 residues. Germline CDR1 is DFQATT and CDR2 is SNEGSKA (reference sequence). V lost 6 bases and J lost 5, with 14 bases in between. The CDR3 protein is CSASRDTQNIQYF. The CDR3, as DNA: TGCAGTGCCAGCCGGGACACCCAAAACATTCAGTACTTC.

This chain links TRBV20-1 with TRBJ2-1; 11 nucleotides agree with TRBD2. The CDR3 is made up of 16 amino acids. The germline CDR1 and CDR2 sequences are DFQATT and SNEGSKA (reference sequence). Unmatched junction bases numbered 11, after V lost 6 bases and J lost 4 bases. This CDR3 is CSAPRLAGGAYNEQFF. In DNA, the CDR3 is TGCAGTGCCCCAAGGTTAGCGGGAGGGGCGTACAATGAGCAGTTCTTC.

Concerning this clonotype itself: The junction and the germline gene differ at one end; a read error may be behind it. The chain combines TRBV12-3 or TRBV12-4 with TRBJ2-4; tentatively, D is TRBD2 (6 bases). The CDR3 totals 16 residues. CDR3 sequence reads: CASSEPDALAKNSQYF. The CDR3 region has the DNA TGTGCCAGCAGTGAACCAGATGCACTAGCCAAAAACAGTCAGTACTTC.